The following is a T cell receptor beta chain sequence with its context. The data were taken from a study of cytomegalovirus exposure and HLA in healthy donors. Germline CDR1 LNHNV, CDR2 YYDKDF (reference sequence). This CDR3 is built from 13 residues. V was shortened by 8 bases and J by 0 bases, with 5 bases between the two germline ends. The PCR contained 60 Vbeta and 13 Jbeta primers. The repertoire was sequenced with immunoSEQ multiplex PCR; TCRdb's copy has only in-frame clones and lacks some. The table has fewer than 140,000 clones, 75% seen once. This clonotype was obtained from a male donor in good health and CMV-seropositive. The sample comprised PBMCs. The chain couples TRBV15 to TRBJ1-6; D gene uncertain. The CDR3 spells CATGSSYNSPLHF. CDR3 bases: TGTGCCACCGGGAGCTCCTATAATTCACCCCTCCACTTT.